This TCR beta chain is drawn from a study of identical twins (dated by TCRdb to the mid-2010s). Turning to the overall study: To test whether fetal clonotypes persist, this study deep-sequenced TCR alpha and beta repertoires from monozygotic twins, from unrelated adults of various ages, and from cord blood. To rule out contamination, replicate twin experiments were performed at different times with different library preparation protocols. The paper as a whole reports these results and caveats: Zero-insertion analyses could be partly confounded by invariant T cells such as MAIT and iNKT, though diverse VJ usage argued against such confounding for most clonotypes. In beta out-of-frame sequences, excess twin sharing was weaker, because having fewer shared sequences lowered the signal-to-noise ratio. In monozygotic twins, out-of-frame TCR alpha sharing was systematically underestimated by recombination models, although the models agreed with sharing between unrelated individuals. Out-of-frame TCR alpha sequences shared between twins showed an excess of low generation-probability sequences compared with coincidental sharing between unrelated individuals. Fewer insertions were carried by abundant cord blood beta clonotypes, a similar but weaker trend appeared in young adult naive repertoires, and no such trend appeared in memory repertoires. Conclusions relied on cross-sectional statistical analysis, since the same donors could not be followed over many years.

Only healthy Caucasian donors were included. Three pairs of female monozygotic twins, all aged about 18 to 29 years, were included in the twin cohort. CD4+ and CD8+ T cell populations were isolated with positive isolation kits from Invitrogen. Details on this clonotype: The clone's antigen remains unknown. No base quality information exists; no much larger clone differs at one position.

The library was made by 5' RACE. Sequenced using an Illumina HiSeq 2000. A universal primer binding site was added through template switching, and the final cDNA carried a unique molecular identifier so that TCR cDNA molecules could be counted accurately. Specific primers in the conserved constant-segment region were used to synthesize first-strand cDNA for the TCR alpha and beta chains. Each cDNA library was double barcoded, with a SMART-Mk sample barcode plus Illumina barcodes, to control for contamination. TruSeq adapter sequences, together with Illumina sample barcodes, were added in two successive PCR steps. TCR alpha and beta cDNA libraries were sequenced on the Illumina HiSeq platform with custom primers. In the source study's methods: Unique molecular identifiers were extracted from raw reads with MiGEC, and CDR3 positions were determined with MiXCR. For each individual, recombination models were inferred using an EM algorithm with the repgenHMM and IGoR tools. The tcR package in R was used for shared clonotype analysis, with sharing normalized by the product of cloneset sizes. Out-of-frame nonproductive sequences were analyzed to study raw recombination free of thymic and clonal selection effects. TCRdb reran the public reads through fastp at Q25 and MiXCR, keeping productive beta chains. Under each unique CDR3 protein, matching rows form one entry showing the most common genes and DNA. Clone size and V and J calls follow TCRdb, not the original study. The sample table lists a few hundred thousand distinct CDR3 sequences, around an eighth of them with a count of one. Clones ranked in the top ten supply approximately 1% of the sample.

Trimming takes 1 base off V and 6 bases off J; junction bases not matched to a gene: 5. Sequences SGHTA (CDR1) and FQGNSA (CDR2) are obtained from the germline V gene. The CDR3 runs 15 amino acids, cysteine and phenylalanine included. The only DNA kept is the CDR3, 45 bases in frame from the first base. These records were also assigned to another study, of yellow fever vaccine responses in identical twins. As described in the second report: The T cell response to vaccination in identical twins was reported by the authors to appear partly convergent and partly personalized. In the study, vaccine-responding T cell clones were precisely tracked in identical twins.

The sequence came from a woman between 18 and 29 years old in good health. Sequencing was performed on CD4+ T cells sorted from blood. This chain joins TRBV7-2 to TRBJ2-7; 11 of the junction bases match TRBD1. The DNA sequence is given as TGTGCCAGCAGCTTAGAGGGACAGGGGGTGGGCGAGCAGTACTTC. Its translation is CASSLEGQGVGEQYF.